The T cell receptor beta chain under discussion was sequenced for a study of blood T cell repertoires in COVID-19. Across the whole study: PBMCs, B-cell-depleted T cells, or T cells provided the cDNA or gDNA that made up the material.

Profiling relied on immunoSEQ multiplex PCR, and the TCRdb table lists in-frame clones only, not all of them. The table has around 150,000 clones, roughly four fifths seen once. The source is a woman aged 50 to 60 with acute COVID-19. The sequenced material came from PBMCs or T cells enriched from blood (not recorded which).

CDR3 coding DNA: TGTGCCAGCAGCCTGCAGCGGGAGGGGTCCTACGAGCAGTACTTC. Protein: CASSLQREGSYEQYF. The chain joins TRBV11-2 to TRBJ2-7; 10 nucleotides agree with TRBD2. Germline values: CDR1 SGHAT, CDR2 FQNNGV. The CDR3 has 15 residues. After removal of 5 bases from V and 1 base from J, the junction contained 5 bases not matched to a gene. Combining the CDR3 with reference TRBV11-2 and TRBJ2-7 gives the whole variable domain EAGVAQSPRYKIIEKRQSVAFWCNPISGHATLYWYQQILGQGPKLLIQFQNNGVVDDSQLPKDRFSAERLKGVDSTLKIQPAKLEDSAVYLCASSLQREGSYEQYFGPGTRLTVT.